This T cell receptor (beta chain) was obtained from a study of shared clonotypes between healthy human individuals. Sequencing was performed with immunoSEQ multiplex PCR; in TCRdb, only in-frame clones are kept and a portion is missing. The sample records around 1,900,000 clones, 80% to 95% being singletons. Positively selected for CCR7, the CD45RO-negative cells used as naive CD8 cells excluded terminally differentiated effector memory CD45RA+ cells. Trimming removed 5 bases from V and 1 base from J; junction bases left unmatched: 1. The germline V gene has CDR1 MRHNA and CDR2 SNTAGT. The CDR3 contains 15 residues.

The gene calls are TRBV6-4 and TRBJ2-3; TRBD2 matches at 12 bases. Sequenced sample: naive CD8+ T cells from PBMCs. This receptor was taken from a man younger than 35 in good health. Some clones in this sample may be carry-over from other donors' samples. CDR3 region: CASSRLAGGTDTQYF. The CDR3 nucleotides read TGTGCCAGCAGTAGACTAGCGGGGGGCACAGATACGCAGTATTTT.